This T cell receptor (beta chain) is from a study of shared clonotypes between healthy human individuals. The germline V gene encodes CDR1 MGHRA and CDR2 YSYEKL. Trimming cost V 3 bases and J 6 bases; bases outside gene matches: 14. CDR3 length: 17 residues. Profiling relied on immunoSEQ multiplex PCR, and the TCRdb table lists in-frame clones only, not all of them. The data contain hundreds of thousands of clones, 97% of them singletons. The receptor's source is a woman aged 25-40 years in good health. V and J are TRBV4-1 and TRBJ1-2, with 9 positions matching TRBD1. The material sequenced was naive CD4+ T cells sorted from blood. Indicated subset: CD45RA+ positively selected. CDR3 nucleotide sequence: TGCGCCAGCAGCCAGGACCGAGGACAGGGGAAGAAGGATGGCTACACCTTC. It yields the protein CASSQDRGQGKKDGYTF.